A single sample is the source of the 27 T cell receptor beta chains below, sequenced in a study of T cell responses to AZD1222 COVID-19 vaccine. TCRdb keeps only in-frame clones here, not all; method: immunoSEQ multiplex PCR. The sample lists around 70,000 clones, approximately 90% occurring once. This sample comprised peripheral blood, obtained 28 days after the second AZD1222 dose. The receptors were gathered from an adult who received the AZD1222 COVID-19 vaccine.

This clone was seen more than once but under ten times. This chain links TRBV6-5 with TRBJ2-7; the D gene is possibly TRBD1 (6 bases). Germline-derived CDR1 and CDR2 are MNHEY and SVGAGI. The CDR3 consists of 13 residues. V was trimmed by 8 bases and J by 6 bases, leaving 17 bases between them. The CDR3 loop reads CASGGRGMGEQYF. The CDR3 coding sequence is TGTGCCAGCGGGGGCAGGGGAATGGGCGAGCAGTACTTC.

This chain connects TRBV7-3 to TRBJ1-1; weak D call: TRBD1 (6 bases). The CDR3 covers 13 residues. Trimming shortened V by 7 bases and J by 0 bases, and 9 bases separated the two germline ends. Germline loops: CDR1 SGHTA, CDR2 FQGTGA. CDR3 protein: CASKRGMNTEAFF. The DNA of the CDR3 is TGTGCCAGCAAAAGGGGGATGAACACTGAAGCTTTCTTT.

The chain is built from TRBV6-2 or TRBV6-3 and TRBJ2-1; 10 nucleotides match TRBD1. The length of the CDR3 is 14 residues. From germline, CDR1 is MNHEY and CDR2 SVGEGT. Trimming removed 7 bases from V and 10 bases from J; junction bases left unmatched: 10. This CDR3 reads CASTPGQGVGEQFF. CDR3 sequence (DNA): TGTGCCAGCACCCCCGGACAGGGGGTAGGGGAGCAGTTCTTC.

This chain uses TRBV7-3 with TRBJ2-2, with TRBD1 matching 8 bases. With V trimmed by 4 bases and J by 6 bases, 7 bases remained unmatched. CDR1 and CDR2 from the germline V gene are SGHTA and FQGTGA. This CDR3 region has 15 residues. The CDR3 bases are TGTGCCAGCAGCTCCCAAGCAGGGGGCCCCGGGGAGCTGTTTTTT. It encodes CASSSQAGGPGELFF.

This clone was seen only a few times. The chain employs TRBV7-6 and TRBJ1-4, with a tentative D call TRBD1 (6 bases). CDR1 is SGHVS and CDR2 is FNYEAQ in the germline V gene. The CDR3 spans 15 residues. Deletions cut 3 bases from V and 5 bases from J, with 13 bases between. Here the CDR3 reads CASSFAGGTNEKLFF. CDR3 sequence (DNA): TGTGCCAGCAGCTTCGCTGGGGGGACAAATGAAAAACTGTTTTTT.

This clone was recorded only once. The rearrangement joins TRBV19 to TRBJ1-4; D is uncertain. V shed 6 bases and J shed 7 bases, with 9 bases lying between them. The CDR3 extends over 12 amino acids. The germline V gene encodes CDR1 LNHDA and CDR2 SQIVND (reference sequence). CDR3 loop: CASRGSIEKLFF. The CDR3 bases are TGTGCCAGTAGAGGCAGCATTGAAAAACTGTTTTTT.

CDR3 amino acids: CAWSVIERAIQYF. The CDR3 nucleotides are TGTGCCTGGAGTGTAATCGAGAGAGCCATTCAGTACTTC. The chain uses TRBV30 and TRBJ2-4, with D uncertain. This CDR3 spans 13 amino acids. V was shortened by 0 bases and J by 9 bases, with 12 bases between the two germline ends. Germline V gene sequence: CDR1 GTSNPN, CDR2 SVGIG (reference sequence). The variable domain in full, completed from reference TRBV30 and TRBJ2-4, reads SQTIHQWPATLVQPVGSPLSLECTVEGTSNPNLYWYRQAAGRGLQLLFYSVGIGQISSEVPQNLSASRPQDRQFILSSKKLLLSDSGFYLCAWSVIERAIQYFGAGTRLSVL.

The V gene is TRBV9, the J gene TRBJ2-1, with D maybe TRBD1 (6 bases). The CDR3 extends over 16 amino acids. CDR1 and CDR2 (germline): SGDLS, YYNGEE. The V and J ends lost 4 bases and 4 bases respectively, with 18 bases between them. CDR3 amino acids: CASSITQGHSYNEQFF. In DNA, the CDR3 is TGTGCCAGCAGCATAACCCAGGGACACTCATACAATGAGCAGTTCTTC.

The chain uses TRBV5-4 and TRBJ2-3; D may correspond to TRBD1 or TRBD2 (6 bases each). The germline V gene has CDR1 SGHNT and CDR2 YYREEE (reference sequence). Deletions cut 4 bases from V and 1 base from J, with 16 bases between. The CDR3 loop spans 16 amino acids. The CDR3, as DNA: TGTGCCAGCAGCGCCTGGATGGGGGGCGGCACAGATACGCAGTATTTT. It specifies CASSAWMGGGTDTQYF.

The genes are TRBV29-1 and TRBJ2-3; 13 nucleotides match TRBD2. The V and J ends lost 4 bases and 5 bases, in that order; junction bases with no gene match: 21. The CDR3 has 20 amino acids. Germline V gene sequence: CDR1 SQVTM, CDR2 ANQGSEA. The CDR3 is CSVASPQAITSGRAGDTQYF. As DNA, the CDR3 is TGCAGCGTTGCTTCCCCGCAGGCTATAACTAGCGGGAGGGCCGGAGATACGCAGTATTTT.

For the CDR3, the DNA is TGTGCCAGCAGCGCCAGACTAGCGAGCAACACCGGGGAGCTGTTTTTT. Its protein is CASSARLASNTGELFF. This sequence joins TRBV9 and TRBJ2-2; 8 bases align to TRBD2. The CDR3 consists of 16 residues. Germline V lookup: CDR1 SGDLS, CDR2 YYNGEE. J lost 2 bases, V lost 3 bases, and 6 bases had no gene match.

The rearrangement joins TRBV7-9 to TRBJ2-3, with 7 bases matching TRBD1. CDR3 length: 15 amino acids. Germline V gene data show CDR1 as SEHNR and CDR2 as FQNEAQ (reference sequence). The J segment lost 1 base and the V segment lost 4 bases, leaving 5 bases of the junction unmatched. DNA of the CDR3: TGTGCCAGCAGCTCCGGACAGGTTGGCACAGATACGCAGTATTTT. Translation: CASSSGQVGTDTQYF.

Concerning this clone itself: The same CDR3 can be traced to other DNA sequences in this sample. The chain employs TRBV18 and TRBJ1-1, with a weak D call TRBD1 (5 bases). The CDR3 sequence is 15 residues long. V lost 1 base, J lost 4 bases, and 13 bases lay in between. CDR1 KGHSH and CDR2 LQKENI come from the germline V gene. CDR3 in DNA: TGTGCCAGCTCACCACTGGGGGGGGAAGGCACTGAAGCTTTCTTT. Protein: CASSPLGGEGTEAFF.

This chain connects TRBV6-5 to TRBJ1-4; D remains ambiguous. CDR3 length: 14 amino acids. CDR1 MNHEY and CDR2 SVGAGI come from the germline V gene. V lost 7 bases, J lost 14 bases, and 23 bases lay in between. The CDR3 region has the DNA TGTGCCAGCAAAGAGGGTGCGAATGCCCGAGGGCTGTTTTTT. Translated: CASKEGANARGLFF.

This sequence joins TRBV7-9 and TRBJ2-7; no firm D call. V lost 1 base to trimming and J lost 5 bases, with 9 bases between them. CDR3 length: 13 residues. Germline V gene sequence: CDR1 SEHNR, CDR2 FQNEAQ (reference sequence). The CDR3, as DNA: TGTGCCAGCAGCTTAGGAGCCCCGGACGAGCAGTACTTC. Encoded protein: CASSLGAPDEQYF.

The rearrangement links TRBV7-2 to TRBJ1-5, with unresolved D. The V and J ends lost 1 base and 6 bases respectively, with 7 bases between them. The CDR3 is made up of 13 amino acids. CDR1 SGHTA and CDR2 FQGNSA come from the germline V gene. The CDR3, as DNA: TGTGCCAGCAGCTTAGTTTCCAGTCAGCCCCAGCATTTT. Translating it yields CASSLVSSQPQHF.

CDR3 nucleotides: TGTGCCAGCAGCCAAGGAGACAGGGGGCCTGAGGGAGAGACCCAGTACTTC. Translating gives CASSQGDRGPEGETQYF. This chain uses TRBV4-2 with TRBJ2-5, with TRBD1 matching 10 bases. V gave up 1 base and J gave up 4 bases; unmatched junction bases: 9. CDR1 LGHNA and CDR2 YNFKEQ come from the germline V gene. This CDR3 is 17 amino acids long.

This chain uses TRBV6-6 with TRBJ1-3; D gene unclear. Between the trimmed V and J ends, which lost 5 bases and 2 bases, there was a span of 10 bases. CDR1 and CDR2 (germline): MNHNY, SVGAGI (reference sequence). This CDR3 comprises 14 residues. CDR3 in DNA: TGTGCCAGCAGTGGCACAGCAACTGGAAACACCATATATTTT. It yields the protein CASSGTATGNTIYF.

V and J are TRBV18 and TRBJ2-2; maybe TRBD1 (6 bases). V lost 8 bases and J lost 2, with 15 bases in between. Germline V gene data show CDR1 as KGHSH and CDR2 as LQKENI. The CDR3 consists of 15 residues. The CDR3 nucleotides are TGTGCCAGCGCAGTGTGGACAGCAAACACCGGGGAGCTGTTTTTT. The encoded protein is CASAVWTANTGELFF.

This clone is a singleton in its sample. The V gene is TRBV6-5, the J gene TRBJ2-4, with 10 bases identical to TRBD2. The CDR3 length is 15 residues. The J segment lost 4 bases and the V segment lost 6 bases, leaving 6 bases of the junction unmatched. CDR1 MNHEY and CDR2 SVGAGI come from the germline V gene. CDR3 coding DNA: TGTGCCAGCAGGCCCGGACTAGCGGTAAAAAACATTCAGTACTTC. Encoded protein: CASRPGLAVKNIQYF.

The chain links TRBV10-3 to TRBJ2-3; maybe TRBD1 (5 bases). Per germline, CDR1 ENHRY and CDR2 SYGVKD. CDR3 length equals 15 residues. V was clipped by 6 bases and J by 4 bases, with 17 bases between them. CDR3 loop: CAIRSSSLGADTQYF. In DNA form, the CDR3 reads TGTGCCATCAGGAGTTCCTCGCTAGGGGCAGATACGCAGTATTTT.

The chain is built from TRBV27 and TRBJ1-6; D gene unclear. The V gene lost 10 bases and the J gene lost 6 bases, with 16 bases spanning the gap. Germline CDR1 is MNHEY and CDR2 is SMNVEV (reference sequence). The CDR3 spans 14 residues. CDR3: CATKSEWGNSPLHF. CDR3 coding DNA: TGTGCCACTAAGTCAGAGTGGGGTAATTCACCCCTCCACTTT.

This clone was counted between two and nine times. V usage is TRBV4-2 and J usage is TRBJ2-1; D uncertain. The V end was cut by 0 bases, the J end by 3 bases, with 12 bases between. Germline V gives CDR1 LGHNA, CDR2 YNFKEQ. CDR3 length: 16 amino acids. CDR3 nucleotides: TGTGCCAGCAGCCAAGATTGGAGCACTATCTACAATGAGCAGTTCTTC. Translating gives CASSQDWSTIYNEQFF.

The V gene is TRBV2, the J gene TRBJ1-1; D gene uncertain. V lost 7 bases and J 6 bases, leaving 21 bases between the germline ends. Germline V lookup: CDR1 SNHLY, CDR2 FYNNEI. The CDR3 spans 15 residues. CDR3 protein: CASTFPGVPSPEAFF. CDR3 sequence (DNA): TGTGCCAGCACCTTCCCTGGGGTCCCAAGCCCTGAAGCTTTCTTT. The full variable domain, with the rest looked up from reference TRBV2 and TRBJ1-1, is EPEVTQTPSHQVTQMGQEVILRCVPISNHLYFYWYRQILGQKVEFLVSFYNNEISEKSEIFDDQFSVERPDGSNFTLKIRSTKLEDSAMYFCASTFPGVPSPEAFFGQGTRLTVV.

The chain carries TRBV10-3 and TRBJ2-2; TRBD2 agrees at 9 bases. The V segment lost 8 bases and the J segment 6 bases; nucleotides outside the gene matches: 10. This CDR3 comprises 15 residues. Germline V gene sequence: CDR1 ENHRY, CDR2 SYGVKD. The CDR3 region is CAIRDSGTSPGELFF. In DNA, the CDR3 is TGTGCCATCCGAGATTCCGGGACTAGCCCCGGGGAGCTGTTTTTT.

The rearrangement links TRBV6-2 or TRBV6-3 to TRBJ2-1, with 9 bases that match TRBD1. V lost 6 bases, J lost 6 bases, and 6 bases stayed unmatched. This CDR3 contains 14 residues. The germline V gene encodes CDR1 MNHEY and CDR2 SVGEGT. The CDR3 nucleotides are TGTGCCAGCAGCCACCTGGACAGGGGCAATGAGCAGTTCTTC. Its translation: CASSHLDRGNEQFF.

The V gene is TRBV7-2, the J gene TRBJ2-2; no definite D call. CDR3 length: 15 residues. In germline, CDR1 is SGHTA, CDR2 FQGNSA. The V end was cut by 1 base, the J end by 0 bases, with 6 bases between. The chain's CDR3 is CASSLGGANTGELFF. CDR3 in DNA: TGTGCCAGCAGCTTAGGTGGGGCGAACACCGGGGAGCTGTTTTTT.